The 4 T cell receptor beta chains below all came from one sample that was sequenced in a study of T-cell memory formation after mild COVID-19. TCRdb reprocessed the 5' RACE reads via MiXCR and lists one record per CDR3 protein. Of about 82,000 distinct CDR3 sequences detected, over 13% appear once; the ten largest clones hold under 45%. Sample: PBMCs or a T cell subset sorted from them (not recorded which). The receptor source for this set is a man in his late teens or twenties who had mild COVID-19 (a few samples of this study predate the infection). Cell type and time point are not known.

This clonotype was counted only a few times. CDR3 nucleotides: TGTGCCAGCAGCTTTGGTAGTCAGCCCCAGCATTTT. It yields the protein CASSFGSQPQHF. V is TRBV7-9 and J is TRBJ1-5; D gene ambiguous. Trimming stripped 3 bases from V and 6 bases from J, with 6 bases between. Germline V lookup: CDR1 SEHNR, CDR2 FQNEAQ (reference sequence). The CDR3 has 12 amino acids.

The chain employs TRBV9 and TRBJ2-3; the match to TRBD2 covers 10 bases. This CDR3 region has 17 residues. Germline CDR1 reads SGDLS; CDR2 reads YYNGEE. The ends lost 1 base at V and 0 bases at J; junction bases unmatched: 5. DNA of the CDR3: TGTGCCAGCAGCGTACTAGCGGGGGATACTAGCACAGATACGCAGTATTTT. Its translation is CASSVLAGDTSTDTQYF.

This clonotype turned up a few times. J is TRBJ2-7 and V is TRBV4-1; D unresolved. Germline CDR1 is MGHRA and CDR2 is YSYEKL. V was trimmed by 1 base and J by 2 bases, leaving 3 bases between them. The CDR3 extends over 12 amino acids. The CDR3 spells CASSQGPYEQYF. The CDR3 DNA reads as TGCGCCAGCAGCCAAGGACCCTACGAGCAGTACTTC.

This clonotype was detected a few times. This chain joins TRBV5-5 and TRBJ1-1; 7 bases are shared with TRBD1. V lost 6 bases to trimming and J lost 5 bases; unmatched junction nucleotides: 10. This CDR3 comprises 14 residues. CDR1 and CDR2 from the germline V gene are SGHKS and YYEKEE (reference sequence). CDR3 in DNA: TGTGCCAGCACCCGGGGGGACAGTTTTACTGAAGCTTTCTTT. It is translated as CASTRGDSFTEAFF. The full variable domain, completed using reference TRBV5-5 and TRBJ1-1, is DAGVTQSPTHLIKTRGQQVTLRCSPISGHKSVSWYQQVLGQGPQFIFQYYEKEERGRGNFPDRFSARQFPNYSSELNVNALLLGDSALYLCASTRGDSFTEAFFGQGTRLTVV.